The next 5 T cell receptor beta chains were all read from a single sample in a study of tissue T cells after allogeneic stem cell transplantation. Profiling relied on immunoSEQ multiplex PCR, and the TCRdb table lists in-frame clones only, not all of them. Here the sample spans roughly 7,700 clones, roughly 46% being singletons. The time point: mouse harvest day 7 after allogeneic transplant. The graft held 10^6 splenic CD5+ T cells and 10^7 T-cell-depleted bone marrow cells. Sequencing was performed on skin. The receptors come from a female BALB/c mouse given C57BL/6 T cells with graft-versus-host disease after an allogeneic hematopoietic cell transplant.

This clone was seen only a few times. The gene symbols are mouse symbols. The read finishes 1 residue shy of the CDR3 end, and the germline J gene is used to complete it. The genes are TRBV3 and TRBJ1-4; D remains unclear. V was cut by 3 bases and J by 0 bases, with 5 bases left in between. Germline assignment: CDR1 SNHLY and CDR2 FYNGKV (reference sequence). This CDR3 comprises 14 residues. The sequenced CDR3 bases are TGTGCCAGCAGCTTTAAAATTTCCAACGAAAGATTATTT. Protein: CASSFKISNERLF. In full, the CDR3 reads CASSFKISNERLFF.

In regard to this clone: Each gene name is a mouse one. The read stops 1 residue short of the end of the CDR3; the missing end is completed from the germline J gene. V usage is TRBV3 and J usage is TRBJ1-2, with TRBD1 as a possible D gene (5 bases). The CDR3 covers 14 residues. CDR1 is SNHLY, CDR2 FYNGKV, per germline (reference sequence). The germline V and J ends were trimmed by 5 bases and 2 bases, with 12 bases remaining between them. The CDR3 loop is CASSPSGTNSDYTF. The DNA read from the CDR3 is TGTGCCAGCAGCCCTTCCGGGACCAACTCCGACTACACC.

A word on this clone: Any gene name here is a mouse gene name. The read terminates 1 residue ahead of where the CDR3 ends, so the germline J gene completes it. This chain connects TRBV26 to TRBJ2-7; the D is unclear. V shed 5 bases and J shed 4 bases, with 9 bases lying between them. This CDR3 contains 12 residues. The germline CDR1 and CDR2 sequences are KGHPV and FQNQEV (reference sequence). The CDR3 protein is CASSSDAYEQYF. The sequenced CDR3 bases are TGTGCCAGCAGTTCGGACGCGTATGAACAGTAC.

In the case of this clone: Gene and germline names: mouse. The CDR3 goes on 1 residue after the read ends, and that part is filled in from the germline J gene. This chain joins TRBV26 and TRBJ1-4; 9 positions agree with TRBD1. Germline trimming cut 1 base from V and 5 bases from J; bases unmatched to any gene: 2. The V gene's germline CDR1 is KGHPV and CDR2 FQNQEV (reference sequence). The CDR3 covers 15 residues. The sequenced CDR3 bases are TGTGCCAGCAGTCTGTATGGACAGGGGAACGAAAGATTATTT. The encoded protein is CASSLYGQGNERLF. The entire CDR3 is CASSLYGQGNERLFF.

To note about this clone: These gene names are mouse names. The read terminates 1 residue before the CDR3 end, so the remaining end is supplied by the germline J gene. This chain links TRBV3 with TRBJ2-4; possibly TRBD2 for D (7 bases). V was trimmed by 7 bases and J by 1 base, leaving 15 bases between them. Looked up from germline, CDR1 is SNHLY and CDR2 is FYNGKV (reference sequence). The CDR3 consists of 15 residues. CDR3 sequence reads: CASNLEGGGQNTLYF. The DNA read from the CDR3 is TGTGCCAGCAACCTGGAGGGGGGGGGTCAAAACACCTTGTAC.